These 8 T cell receptor beta chains originate from one sample sequenced in a study of T cells in Graves' hyperthyroidism and ophthalmopathy. The TCR beta CDR3 regions underwent amplification using RNA transcripts as the source. RT-PCR in the first round (using the HTBI primer set) targeted the TCR CDR3. TCRdb analysed the multiplex PCR reads with MiXCR anew, one entry per CDR3 protein. The sample has 500,000 to 650,000 distinct CDR3 sequences, 20% seen once. Sequenced sample: blood. The receptors here all came from a man between 40 and 49 years old with Graves' ophthalmopathy.

This clonotype was counted ten times or more. The chain uses TRBV12-3 or TRBV12-4 and TRBJ2-5; D possibly corresponds to TRBD2 (7 bases). This CDR3 has 14 residues. Trimming removed 3 bases at V and 4 bases at J, with 12 bases between. As DNA, the CDR3 is TGTGCCAGCAGTTTTGGGGGGGCAGGAGAGACCCAGTACTTC. Amino acid sequence: CASSFGGAGETQYF.

The chain carries TRBV18 and TRBJ1-4, with a possible D match to TRBD1 (5 bases). Germline V lookup: CDR1 KGHSH, CDR2 LQKENI. There are 17 residues in the CDR3. V lost 3 bases to trimming and J lost 8 bases, with 22 bases between them. CDR3 sequence: CASSPRGGAPTGEKLFF. CDR3 in DNA: TGTGCCAGCTCACCTAGGGGCGGGGCCCCGACCGGCGAAAAACTGTTTTTT.

This clonotype was observed a few times. The rearrangement links TRBV29-1 to TRBJ2-1, with D possibly matching TRBD2 (6 bases). This CDR3 comprises 14 residues. V lost 7 bases to trimming and J lost 3 bases, with 16 bases between them. CDR1 and CDR2 from the germline V gene are SQVTM and ANQGSEA. The CDR3 bases are TGCAGCGGCGCCGGGGGAGTTTACTACAATGAGCAGTTCTTC. Its protein is CSGAGGVYYNEQFF.

This rearrangement joins TRBV3-1 to TRBJ1-1, with D uncertain. Trimming took off 4 bases at V and 11 bases at J, with 17 bases between the two ends. CDR1 LGHDT and CDR2 YNNKEL come from the germline V gene (reference sequence). The length of the CDR3 is 13 residues. The CDR3 is CASSLRQSRRAFF. The CDR3, as DNA: TGTGCCAGCAGCCTCCGACAATCGCGGCGGGCTTTCTTT.

This clonotype showed up many times. The chain couples TRBV7-2 to TRBJ2-3; weak D call: TRBD2 (6 bases). Germline CDR1 and CDR2: SGHTA and FQGNSA. The CDR3 covers 14 residues. With 3 bases removed from V and 5 bases from J, the gap between germline ends came to 12 bases. The CDR3 sequence is CASSLEGVGDTQYF. For the CDR3, the DNA is TGTGCCAGCAGCTTGGAGGGCGTCGGAGATACGCAGTATTTT.

The chain couples TRBV7-9 to TRBJ1-1, with D perhaps matching TRBD1 (5 bases). The germline V gene has CDR1 SEHNR and CDR2 FQNEAQ (reference sequence). The V and J ends lost 8 bases and 5 bases respectively, with 24 bases between them. The CDR3 runs 16 residues. CDR3 loop: CASFQRLEGHRTEAFF. The CDR3 DNA reads as TGTGCCAGCTTCCAACGGCTTGAGGGGCACAGGACTGAAGCTTTCTTT.

Ten or more counts support this clonotype. V is TRBV5-1 and J is TRBJ1-1, with a possible D match to TRBD1 (6 bases). Germline CDR1 reads SGHRS; CDR2 reads YFSETQ. The CDR3 consists of 14 residues. Between the trimmed V and J ends, which lost 0 bases and 0 bases, there was a span of 6 bases. Here the CDR3 reads CASSLEGVNTEAFF. CDR3 DNA sequence: TGCGCCAGCAGCTTGGAGGGGGTGAACACTGAAGCTTTCTTT.

This clonotype was counted between two and nine times. The chain has TRBV3-1 and TRBJ1-5; D not resolved. V lost 0 bases, J lost 3 bases, and 6 bases lay in between. Germline loops: CDR1 LGHDT, CDR2 YNNKEL (reference sequence). The CDR3 covers 14 residues. The CDR3 bases are TGTGCCAGCAGCCAAGATACTATCAATCAGCCCCAGCATTTT. Amino acids: CASSQDTINQPQHF.